This T cell receptor (beta chain) was recorded in a study of cytomegalovirus exposure and HLA in healthy donors. Study-wide points: The authors considered a cluster of highly shared sequence variants likely to be a sequencing artifact. Analyses of presence and absence presupposed an approximately uniform sequencing depth across donors. Later work showed greater clonal expansion in HLA-associated TCR beta chains than in equally common others.

This PCR relied on a set of 60 Vbeta primers and 13 Jbeta primers. Clones were read by immunoSEQ multiplex PCR, and TCRdb kept only the in-frame ones, dropping some. The sample includes roughly 160,000 clones, roughly 75% of them seen just once. Germline lookup yields CDR1 MNHNY and CDR2 SVGAGI (reference sequence). V lost 4 bases and J 4 bases, leaving 10 bases between the germline ends. The CDR3 has 13 amino acids. A word on this clone: The target antigen is unknown.

The sequenced material came from PBMCs. The rearrangement joins TRBV6-6 to TRBJ1-1; D remains unclear. The clonotype was recovered from a female donor in good health and CMV-seronegative. The CDR3, as DNA: TGTGCCAGCAGTTTCGTCGCCAGCACTGAAGCTTTCTTT. It translates to CASSFVASTEAFF.